The entry that follows covers one T cell receptor beta chain sequence. This receptor's antigen is unknown. The CDR3 end shows no conserved phenylalanine or tryptophan, and so a read error is likely. This sample was taken from a study of vaccination and CD4 T cells after COVID-19 (dated by TCRdb to between 2021 and 2024). The study in broad terms: Convalescent patients had a positive SARS-CoV-2 result on nasal swab PCR, and of these patients, several had mild disease and one had severe disease. The convalescent cohort included six males and four females, with two Hispanic individuals, seven Caucasians, two Asians and one multiracial person. Two doses of either the Pfizer-BioNTech BNT162b2 vaccine (n=8) or the Moderna mRNA-1273 vaccine (n=2) were administered to participants. Post-COVID blood samples from convalescent patients were collected a median of around 100 days after diagnosis, with a range of 35 to 161 days. Post-vaccine blood samples were taken a median of 72 days after the second vaccine dose, with a range of 14 to 241 days. The cultures were stimulated with overlapping spike peptide pools from SARS-CoV-2 and from the common cold coronaviruses HCoV-NL63, HCoV-OC43 and HCoV-229E. Control cultures received a CEFX viral epitope pool as the positive control, an HIV-1 Nef peptide pool as the negative control, or no peptide. The spike-specific CD4+ TCR repertoire was compared before and after mRNA vaccination in under 11 COVID-19 convalescent patients and a handful of infection-naive healthy vaccine recipients.

The label giving this sample's treatment or condition can be read as: roughly 11-day PBMC culture with coronavirus spike peptide pools or control peptides (ViraFEST assay). The ViraFEST assay, used in the study, expanded antigen-specific T cells with peptide pools and then identified the expanded clonotypes through TCR sequencing. The convalescent patients' positive SARS-CoV-2 PCR tests were from March to December 2020, which was before the Alpha, Beta and Delta variants emerged in the United States. Around 2 million PBMCs per well were cultured in IMDM with about 5% human AB serum and approximately 9.8 IU/ml IL-2, plus 10 ug/ml peptide pools. On days 3 and 7, half of the culture medium was replaced with fresh IL-2-containing medium. CD4+ T cells were isolated after roughly 9 days of culture through negative selection using the EasySep CD4+ T cell isolation kit. Ficoll-Paque Plus gradient centrifugation was used to isolate PBMCs from whole blood, and the isolated PBMCs were then either used fresh or cryopreserved at -140C. Each culture condition was generally run in triplicate wells.

Library preparation used PCR. At the Johns Hopkins FTIC core, DNA from the cultured CD4+ T cells underwent TCR sequencing with the Oncomine TCR Beta short-read assay. Genomic DNA was extracted from the cultured CD4+ T cells with the QIAamp micro DNA kit. The Oncomine TCR Beta libraries from cultured CD4+ T cells were pooled using unique dual indexes and then sequenced on an Illumina iSeq 100. The study's own analysis went as follows. Non-productive sequences were filtered out, and CDR3s that did not start with C, did not end with F or W, or were shorter than 7 amino acids were discarded. Antigen-specific clonotypes were identified using the MANAFEST web application through comparison of peptide-stimulated wells with reference and other culture wells. For a clone to be called positive, the clone needed an FDR below 0.05, an odds ratio above 5, and a productive frequency above 0.1% in at least two of three replicate wells. Cross-reactive clonotypes were defined as significantly expanded in both SARS-CoV-2 spike wells and at least one common cold coronavirus spike condition. CDR3 homology was assessed with Levenshtein distances (stringdist) and unrooted phylogenetic trees (ape) in R version 3.6.1. The raw public reads went through TCRdb reprocessing: fastp at Q25, MiXCR clone calling, in-frame beta chains kept. Rows are combined by CDR3 protein, so each entry shows the most common genes and DNA. The V and J calls here are based on TCRdb, not the publication. In this sample the table shows some 10,000 distinct CDR3 sequences, around 66% of which occur a single time. About 37% of the sample rests with the top ten.

Broader findings and caveats from the paper: Although the median number of SARS-CoV-2-reactive clonotypes went up from some 23 after infection to 38 after vaccination, the increase was not significant. Only a relatively small number of convalescent patients were included in the study, and early timepoints following natural infection were not analyzed. In convalescent patients, a median approximately 83% of post-vaccine SARS-CoV-2-reactive clones were detected only after vaccination, and vaccine-specific priming was suggested by this finding. In convalescent patients, nearly all vaccine-specific clones (304 of 307) were found to be mono-reactive for SARS-CoV-2 spike rather than cross-reactive with common cold coronaviruses.

The CDR3 is made up of 15 amino acids, end residues included. Here the CDR3 DNA is all that survives: 45 bases in frame from base 1. Via the germline V gene, CDR1 is SGHTA and CDR2 FQGTGA. V and J are truncated by 5 bases and 6 bases respectively, leaving an intervening sequence of 19 bases. This TCR derives from a human donor who had recovered from COVID-19. Specimen: CD4+ T cells from blood, cultured in vitro. The rearranged chain carries TRBV7-3 and TRBJ1-1; TRBD1 is a possible D gene, resting on 6 matching bases. The nucleotide sequence is given as TGTGCCAGCAGCACATCACGGGGGCGGGCGGCTGAAGCTTTCGTT. This sequence encodes CASSTSRGRAAEAFV.